This TCR beta chain was retrieved from a study of response to subunit inactivated influenza vaccine (dated 2018 in TCRdb). Regarding the research as a whole: To follow how T cells responded to a trivalent subunit inactivated influenza vaccine, the researchers relied on deep quantitative profiling of the T cell receptor repertoire. The research as a whole found: According to the authors, only a limited number of new T cells may be recruited by each seasonal influenza vaccination.

This clonotype was detected only a few times. Its antigen is still unknown. No base qualities exist here, and no much larger clone lies one base off it. Libraries were built with RT-PCR. Sequencing took place on an Illumina HiSeq 2500. TCRdb redid the processing of the public reads, applying fastp at Q25 and MiXCR, and retained in-frame beta chains. All rows with the same CDR3 protein become a single entry with the most common DNA and genes. For this sample the table gives about 780,000 distinct CDR3 sequences, of which 18% were detected only once. Roughly a tenth of the sample comes from the top ten. The material was PBMCs from blood, obtained about 5 days after vaccination. This clonotype was obtained from a man aged 45-65 years who received an inactivated influenza vaccine. Donor details come from another sample of the same person, matched by shared clones.

CDR3 loop: CASSQLLGKVGGPWETQYF. The nucleotide sequence reads TGTGCCAGCAGCCAACTGCTCGGAAAAGTGGGAGGGCCTTGGGAGACCCAGTACTTC. The chain is made from TRBV7-8 and TRBJ2-5; 7 junctional bases match TRBD2. Relative to germline, V is missing 5 bases and J is missing 5 bases, with 23 bases of the junction outside any gene match. CDR1 SGHVS and CDR2 FQNEAQ are derived from the germline V gene. The CDR3 numbers 19 residues from cysteine through phenylalanine. The read is trimmed to its CDR3 DNA, 57 bases read in frame from base 1.